There are a few counts of the clone carrying this TCR beta chain. Its antigen is not known. In total, each donor contributed a single heparinised blood draw that averaged about 100 mL. Sorting based on CD45RO/CCR7/CD25/CD127/CD95/CD27 separated CD4+ naive, central memory, regulatory and stem cell-like memory cells. This sample is part of a study of beta chain features in type 1 diabetes. Study observations and caveats: The study found that naive, central memory and Treg TCRB repertoires appeared more similar in patients than in healthy donors.

Trimming took off 0 bases at V and 0 bases at J, with 14 bases between the two ends. The CDR3 runs to 17 residues. In germline, CDR1 is SGHAT, CDR2 FQNNGV. Sequenced material consisted of expressed TCRB transcripts (all of the isolated RNA was reverse transcribed). It was found that naive, central memory and regulatory T cell samples averaged around 3.8 million reads. Measured with immunoSEQ multiplex PCR; TCRdb has only the in-frame clones, and not every one. In the table there are tens of thousands of clones, roughly 50% of which are singletons. The TCR originated in a woman aged 18-29 years in good health. Sequencing was performed on central memory CD4+ T cells from blood. The chain combines TRBV11-2 with TRBJ1-1; D call uncertain. The CDR3 protein is CASSLDMSGNLNTEAFF. DNA of the CDR3: TGTGCCAGCAGCTTAGATATGTCGGGGAACTTGAACACTGAAGCTTTCTTT.